These 31 T cell receptor beta chains share one sample of origin, sequenced in a study of T cells in Graves' hyperthyroidism and ophthalmopathy. Researchers took RNA transcripts and amplified the TCR beta CDR3 regions from them. When the TCR CDR3 underwent first-round RT-PCR, the HTBI primer set was used. A single record per CDR3 protein comes from TCRdb applying MiXCR to the multiplex PCR reads. The data contain some 570,000 distinct CDR3 sequences, roughly 17% of them singletons. The sample taken for sequencing was blood. These receptors were collected from a woman in her late teens or twenties with Graves' ophthalmopathy.

This chain links TRBV14 with TRBJ1-2; 7 bases map to TRBD1. V was clipped by 1 base and J by 5 bases; unmatched bases: 7. CDR1 and CDR2 from the germline V gene are SGHDN and FVKESK. The length of the CDR3 is 15 residues. The CDR3 spells CASSQVLGTAYGYTF. The CDR3 coding sequence is TGTGCCAGCAGCCAAGTGTTGGGGACAGCTTATGGCTACACCTTC.

This clonotype has only a few counts. The chain joins TRBV10-3 to TRBJ2-1; D gene unclear. Deletions cut 2 bases from V and 14 bases from J, with 16 bases between. The CDR3 is 13 amino acids. Germline-derived CDR1 and CDR2 are ENHRY and SYGVKD. The CDR3 nucleotides are TGTGCCATCAGTGAGAGCCGGCCCCAAACTAAGTTCTTC. Its translation is CAISESRPQTKFF.

The chain is built from TRBV9 and TRBJ1-5, with a tentative D call TRBD1 (5 bases). Germline CDR1 and CDR2: SGDLS and YYNGEE. Trimming cost V 4 bases and J 8 bases, with 19 bases left between them. The CDR3 is made up of 15 amino acids. The CDR3 DNA reads as TGTGCCAGCAGCAGGACACCGGGGTCCGGAAAGCCCCAGCATTTT. It codes for CASSRTPGSGKPQHF.

The chain combines TRBV6-4 with TRBJ2-1, with unresolved D. Germline CDR1 reads MRHNA; CDR2 reads SNTAGT. Trimming took 6 bases from V and 3 from J, leaving 15 bases between them. The CDR3 has 15 amino acids. The DNA for the CDR3 is TGTGCCAGCAGCCCAGACTGGGTAGGCTACAATGAGCAGTTCTTC. Residues: CASSPDWVGYNEQFF.

This clonotype was found a few times. The rearrangement uses TRBV6-1 and TRBJ2-7, with D possibly being TRBD1 (6 bases). With 7 bases removed from V and 6 bases from J, the gap between germline ends came to 10 bases. Germline V gives CDR1 MNHNS, CDR2 SASEGT. This CDR3 has 11 residues. CDR3 coding DNA: TGTGCCAGCACCCGAGGGGGCGAGCAGTACTTC. This codes for CASTRGGEQYF.

This clonotype was counted at least ten times. V and J are TRBV12-3 or TRBV12-4 and TRBJ2-1; the match to TRBD2 covers 8 bases. CDR3 size: 17 residues. Trimming at V came to 8 bases and at J to 7 bases, leaving 19 bases not matched to a gene. This CDR3 reads CASRQGSSSGIRNEQFF. CDR3 DNA sequence: TGTGCCAGCCGTCAGGGGTCAAGTAGCGGGATAAGGAATGAGCAGTTCTTC.

This clonotype was counted ten times or more. The chain employs TRBV4-1 and TRBJ2-5; 12 nucleotides align to TRBD2. Germline lookup yields CDR1 MGHRA and CDR2 YSYEKL. V was pared by 4 bases and J by 5 bases, with 8 bases of the junction left unmatched. CDR3 length equals 16 residues. The CDR3 loop reads CASSPTSGSLVETQYF. CDR3 DNA: TGCGCCAGCAGCCCGACTAGCGGGAGCTTGGTGGAGACCCAGTACTTC.

This clonotype was recorded a few times. The chain has TRBV18 and TRBJ2-7; unclear D gene. The CDR3 runs to 13 residues. Germline CDR1 KGHSH, CDR2 LQKENI. V was cut by 3 bases and J by 2 bases, with 8 bases left in between. Here the CDR3 DNA reads TGTGCCAGCTCACCTAAGAGCGCCTACGAGCAGTACTTC. Amino acid sequence: CASSPKSAYEQYF.

Many counts were recorded for this clonotype. V and J are TRBV28 and TRBJ2-7, with no clear D. Per the germline V gene, CDR1 is MDHEN and CDR2 is SYDVKM. V lost 3 bases and J 4 bases, leaving 10 bases between the germline ends. The CDR3 sequence is 13 residues long. The CDR3 coding sequence is TGTGCCAGCAGTTTGGTCGAGAAATACGAGCAGTACTTC. Its translation is CASSLVEKYEQYF.

The chain combines TRBV7-2 with TRBJ2-5; TRBD1 might be the D (7 bases). Trimming shortened V by 4 bases and J by 4 bases, and 13 bases separated the two germline ends. The germline CDR1 and CDR2 sequences are SGHTA and FQGNSA. The CDR3 has 14 amino acids. The CDR3, as DNA: TGTGCCAGCAGCTGGCAGGGGGAGGCAGAGACCCAGTACTTC. Translating it yields CASSWQGEAETQYF.

The rearrangement uses TRBV7-8 and TRBJ1-3; no firm D call. The CDR3 consists of 15 residues. Germline CDR1 and CDR2: SGHVS and FQNEAQ. The V and J ends lost 5 bases and 0 bases respectively, with 11 bases between them. The CDR3 DNA is TGTGCCAGCAGCAGCAGCAGCGTCTCTGGAAACACCATATATTTT. Translation: CASSSSSVSGNTIYF.

This clonotype was seen repeatedly, ten times or more. The chain couples TRBV7-2 to TRBJ2-7; 12 nucleotides align to TRBD2. The CDR3 contains 15 residues. The J segment lost 4 bases and the V segment lost 5 bases, leaving 6 bases of the junction unmatched. Germline values: CDR1 SGHTA, CDR2 FQGNSA. CDR3 nucleotide sequence: TGTGCCAGCAGCCCTACTAGCGGGGGGCGATACGAGCAGTACTTC. It yields the protein CASSPTSGGRYEQYF.

This clonotype came up many times. J is TRBJ2-1 and V is TRBV20-1, with 9 nucleotides matching TRBD2. The length of the CDR3 is 16 residues. V shed 1 base, J shed 3 bases, and the junction held 7 bases outside the gene matches. Germline lookup yields CDR1 DFQATT and CDR2 SNEGSKA (reference sequence). The CDR3 nucleotides read TGCAGTGCTAGAGTTGTAGCGGGGGCAAACTACAATGAGCAGTTCTTC. Translated, it gives CSARVVAGANYNEQFF.

This clonotype turned up a few times. The rearrangement uses TRBV7-3 and TRBJ2-7, with D possibly matching TRBD1 (5 bases). The CDR3 covers 14 residues. Trimming stripped 1 base from V and 2 bases from J, with 9 bases between. In germline, CDR1 is SGHTA, CDR2 FQGTGA. The CDR3 loop is CASSLNRGPYEQYF. For the CDR3, the DNA is TGTGCCAGCAGCTTAAATAGGGGTCCCTACGAGCAGTACTTC.

In this sample, this clonotype turned up many times. This sequence joins TRBV5-1 and TRBJ1-4, with D possibly matching TRBD1 (6 bases). V was shortened by 0 bases and J by 5 bases, with 11 bases between the two germline ends. This CDR3 has 15 amino acids. The germline CDR1 and CDR2 sequences are SGHRS and YFSETQ. The CDR3 loop reads CASSLEGGRNEKLFF. DNA for the CDR3: TGCGCCAGCAGCTTGGAAGGGGGTCGGAATGAAAAACTGTTTTTT.

This clonotype was seen ten or more times. At one of its ends the junction is not consistent with the germline gene, which may arise from a read error. This chain connects TRBV11-3 to TRBJ2-1; D ambiguous. Germline V gives CDR1 SGHNT, CDR2 YENEEA. The CDR3 is made up of 11 amino acids. The CDR3 nucleotides read TGTGCCAGCAACTTAGGTTCGGAGCAGTTCTTC. This sequence encodes CASNLGSEQFF. The full variable domain, its missing parts supplied by reference TRBV11-3 and TRBJ2-1, is EAGVVQSPRYKIIEKKQPVAFWCNPISGHNTLYWYLQNLGQGPELLIRYENEEAVDDSQLPKDRFSAERLKGVDSTLKIQPAELGDSAVYLCASNLGSEQFFGPGTRLTVL.

In this sample, this clonotype turned up a few times. The rearrangement links TRBV5-5 to TRBJ2-3, with 10 bases matching TRBD1. The CDR3 is made up of 16 amino acids. The trim removed 4 bases at V and 5 bases at J, leaving 10 bases unmatched. Germline assignment: CDR1 SGHKS and CDR2 YYEKEE (reference sequence). The CDR3 nucleotides read TGTGCCAGCAGCACCAGACCGGGACAGGGGAAAGATACGCAGTATTTT. This translates into CASSTRPGQGKDTQYF.

This clonotype was counted many times. The rearrangement joins TRBV6-1 to TRBJ2-5; 7 positions match TRBD2. The length of the CDR3 is 15 residues. The junction had 3 bases not matched to a gene; V was cut back by 2 bases and J by 0 bases. Germline CDR1 and CDR2: MNHNS and SASEGT. The CDR3 here is CASSEREGYQETQYF. In DNA form, the CDR3 reads TGTGCCAGCAGTGAAAGGGAGGGGTACCAAGAGACCCAGTACTTC.

This clonotype was detected a few times. This chain joins TRBV6-1 and TRBJ2-3; a weak D match, TRBD1 (6 bases). Germline V CDR1 and CDR2: MNHNS, SASEGT. The CDR3 extends over 16 amino acids. V lost 1 base, J lost 4 bases, and 15 bases lay in between. As DNA, the CDR3 is TGTGCCAGCAGTGAAGGGTTCTTAACAGGGCCAGATACGCAGTATTTT. Protein product: CASSEGFLTGPDTQYF.

The genes are TRBV6-1 and TRBJ2-2; D gene ambiguous. V was cut by 8 bases and J by 0 bases, with 7 bases left in between. This CDR3 is 13 amino acids long. Germline CDR1 MNHNS, CDR2 SASEGT. CDR3 protein: CASAASNTGELFF. In DNA form, the CDR3 reads TGTGCCAGCGCCGCGTCGAACACCGGGGAGCTGTTTTTT.

This clonotype was detected many times. V is TRBV28 and J is TRBJ2-3, with 8 positions matching TRBD1. With V trimmed by 4 bases and J by 4 bases, 10 bases remained unmatched. CDR1 is MDHEN, CDR2 SYDVKM, per germline. The CDR3 runs 16 residues. The CDR3 sequence: CASSSPVQGGADTQYF. CDR3 in DNA: TGTGCCAGCAGTTCCCCAGTACAGGGGGGCGCAGATACGCAGTATTTT.

In this sample, this clonotype turned up many times. This rearrangement joins TRBV28 to TRBJ2-7; 7 positions agree with TRBD1. The ends lost 2 bases at V and 4 bases at J; junction bases unmatched: 8. Germline loops: CDR1 MDHEN, CDR2 SYDVKM. CDR3 size: 15 residues. The CDR3 region has the DNA TGTGCCAGCAGTTTAATACCACAGGGGAATTACGAGCAGTACTTC. Translating gives CASSLIPQGNYEQYF.

This clonotype was seen ten or more times. This chain connects TRBV28 to TRBJ1-1, with D unresolved. CDR1 is MDHEN, CDR2 SYDVKM, per germline. This CDR3 region has 11 residues. V lost 1 base and J 11 bases, leaving 8 bases between the germline ends. This CDR3 is CASSLLQLAFF. The CDR3 coding sequence is TGTGCCAGCAGTTTATTACAGTTGGCTTTCTTT.

This clonotype was found many times. This rearrangement joins TRBV27 to TRBJ2-3; the match to TRBD1 covers 7 bases. CDR1 is MNHEY, CDR2 SMNVEV, per germline (reference sequence). This CDR3 region has 16 residues. V shed 4 bases and J 3 bases; nucleotides not matched to a gene: 10. The CDR3: CASSSLRTGPTDTQYF. DNA for the CDR3: TGTGCCAGCAGTTCCCTAAGGACAGGTCCGACAGATACGCAGTATTTT.

This clonotype appeared a few times. The chain is built from TRBV4-3 and TRBJ1-2; no firm D call. Looked up from germline, CDR1 is LGHNA and CDR2 is YSLEER. The CDR3 consists of 13 residues. V was trimmed by 1 base and J by 2 bases, leaving 5 bases between them. The CDR3 DNA is TGCGCCAGCAGCCAAGGCCTCAACTATGGCTACACCTTC. This translates into CASSQGLNYGYTF.

This clonotype was counted at least ten times. The chain recombines TRBV27 with TRBJ2-3; 9 bases agree with TRBD1. V shed 7 bases, J shed 4 bases, and the junction held 6 bases outside the gene matches. This CDR3 has 14 residues. Germline V gene sequence: CDR1 MNHEY, CDR2 SMNVEV (reference sequence). The CDR3 loop reads CASTRDREADTQYF. The CDR3, as DNA: TGTGCCAGCACCCGGGACAGGGAAGCAGATACGCAGTATTTT.

There are many counts of this clonotype. The chain couples TRBV20-1 to TRBJ2-1, with 7 positions matching TRBD2. This CDR3 has 17 residues. Trimming at V came to 3 bases and at J to 4 bases, leaving 15 bases not matched to a gene. The germline CDR1 and CDR2 sequences are DFQATT and SNEGSKA (reference sequence). This chain's CDR3 is CSARARAGPLFYNEQFF. The CDR3 region has the DNA TGCAGTGCTAGGGCGAGAGCGGGACCTTTGTTTTACAATGAGCAGTTCTTC.

The V call is TRBV5-4, the J call TRBJ1-1; a weak D match, TRBD1 (5 bases). The CDR3 is 13 residues long. Per the germline V gene, CDR1 is SGHNT and CDR2 is YYREEE (reference sequence). The germline V and J ends were trimmed by 6 bases and 1 base, with 10 bases remaining between them. The CDR3 region has the DNA TGTGCCAGCACTACAGGACCGAACACTGAAGCTTTCTTT. Translating it yields CASTTGPNTEAFF.

This clonotype came up a few times. Given a much more abundant clone one base away, this may be a read error. The gene calls are TRBV7-2 and TRBJ1-1; D is unresolved. The CDR3 has 13 residues. Germline values: CDR1 SGHTA, CDR2 FQGNSA. The CDR3 is CASSLVGLPEALF. For the CDR3, the DNA is TGTGCCAGCAGCTTAGTAGGCTTGCCGGAAGCTCTCTTT.

The chain combines TRBV29-1 with TRBJ1-2; D call uncertain. The germline CDR1 and CDR2 sequences are SQVTM and ANQGSEA. The CDR3 is 16 residues long. V lost 1 base, J lost 2 bases, and 17 bases lay in between. CDR3 coding DNA: TGCAGCGTTGAAGCAGAGCAGCGGCAGAAGAACTATGGCTACACCTTC. As protein: CSVEAEQRQKNYGYTF.

In its sample, this clonotype was seen many times. The chain uses TRBV6-1 and TRBJ2-1; D possibly matches TRBD1 or TRBD2 (5 bases each). V was clipped by 6 bases and J by 8 bases, with 20 bases between them. CDR3 size: 15 residues. Germline V lookup: CDR1 MNHNS, CDR2 SASEGT. The CDR3 is CASSHLPGPSDEQFF. The CDR3 coding sequence is TGTGCCAGCAGCCACCTACCGGGACCCAGCGATGAGCAGTTCTTC.